The sequence of this T cell receptor (beta chain) was determined in a study of blood T cell repertoires in COVID-19 (dated by TCRdb to the early 2020s). Some background on the complete study: Samples from collaborators originated in the United States, Italy and Spain and spanned both the acute and convalescent phases of COVID-19. The prospective study material was composed of cDNA or gDNA derived from T cells, B-cell-depleted T cells, or PBMCs. Subjects who had been exposed to COVID-19, were actively infected with it, or had recovered from it provided the deeply sampled blood TCRbeta repertoires that made up the dataset. The repertoires were released in a freely available public database intended as a resource for research on the immune response to SARS-CoV-2. The samples were drawn from two sources: the first 160 participants of the ongoing ImmuneRACE study, and 1,000 to 1,500 subjects contributed by 6 global collaborators. The sample metadata nearly always contained a de-identified subject ID, COVID-19 status, age in years and sex. HLA class I and class II types, where available, came from metadata supplied by the sample provider rather than from assay-based typing.

Points the paper makes about the study in general: The amount of clinical and demographic metadata varied by source and participant and was provided uncurated.

TCRbeta CDR3 regions were amplified from genomic DNA by means of the immunoSEQ Assay, a bias-controlled multiplex PCR. Per the authors' processing: Within the assay, amplification of reference gene primers was used to estimate how many nucleated cells each sample contained. Sequence reads were collapsed and filtered to measure the absolute abundance of every unique TCRbeta CDR3 rearrangement. For each sample, productive Simpson clonality was calculated by taking the square root of Simpson's diversity index across productive rearrangements. TCRdb retrieved this table from immuneACCESS and kept in-frame rearrangements only. Not all clones are present; in checked studies, unresolved V genes account for under half, and no reason is known for the remainder. V and J calls and clone size are copied from that table; D and trimming were computed from the DNA. Within this sample are roughly 130,000 clones, with approximately 80% of them counted one time only. In total, the top ten clones hold 1.9% of the sample.

The collaborating institutions used their own protocols to collect whole blood in K2EDTA tubes. Collaborator samples were shipped for TCRbeta analysis as frozen whole blood, isolated PBMCs, or DNA extracted from either sample type. Sequences MNHEY (CDR1) and SVGAGI (CDR2) are obtained from the germline V gene. The CDR3 numbers 15 residues from cysteine through phenylalanine. Just the 45-base CDR3 DNA is kept, in frame starting at base 1. V is reduced by 7 bases and J by 1 base, leaving a spacing of 17 bases between them. With respect to this clone: Its antigen has not been determined. No base-level quality is on record; no much larger clone is a single base apart.

The sequencing input was peripheral blood. This sequence originates from an older man with acute or convalescent COVID-19. Recombination connected TRBV6-5 to TRBJ2-7, and the D gene may be TRBD1, 5 bases matching. The base sequence is TGTGCCAGCACAGTGTCGGTGGGGCCTTCCTACGAGCAGTACTTC. This translates into CASTVSVGPSYEQYF.